The entry below gives a single TCR beta chain sequence along with its context. Its target is not known. The CDR3 length is 12 residues. Per the germline V gene, CDR1 is MGHRA and CDR2 is YSYEKL. Trimming pared 1 base from V and 4 bases from J, leaving 2 bases between. The data originate from a study of T cell responses to AZD1222 COVID-19 vaccine. Overall study: Timing groups of about 4 and about 12 weeks for second doses were pooled.

Study-level findings and limits: The study sampled repertoires only after the peak T cell response. Within unmutated variant regions lay the reported targets of nearly half of spike-specific TCRs.

Assay used: immunoSEQ multiplex PCR; TCRdb lists only in-frame clones, some missing. The table records tens of thousands of clones, just over 90% of them present only once. This sequence was found in an adult in good health. The material was peripheral blood, obtained on day 0 of AZD1222 vaccination. V and J are TRBV4-1 and TRBJ2-1; D gene unclear. CDR3: CASSQAYNEQFF. The CDR3 DNA reads TGCGCCAGCAGCCAAGCTTACAATGAGCAGTTCTTC.